A selection of T cell receptor beta chains follows, all from one sample in a study of tumor-infiltrating lymphocytes in glioblastoma multiforme. TCRdb used MiXCR to reprocess the multiplex PCR reads, holding one entry per CDR3 protein. The sample contains about 15,000 distinct CDR3 sequences, about 69% of which appear only once. Material: brain tumor tissue. These receptor sequences come from a male donor with glioblastoma. Both conserved end residues are part of each CDR3. The D gene is left open where the match is weak. Clone size is given for some rows only: seen once, a few or many times, or a class if the clone is expanded.

>-|TRBV7-9|-|TRBJ2-1
TGTGCCGGCAGCTTAAGTGGGGACAATGAGGAGTTCTTC
CAGSLSGDNEEFF
>few|TRBV10-3|-|TRBJ1-2
TGTGCCATCAGTGAGTCTTTGGGGTCAGATGGCTACACCTTC
CAISESLGSDGYTF
>medium-sized|TRBV5-4|TRBD1|TRBJ2-3
TGTGCCAGCAGCGCAGACAGGGGATCAGATACGCAGTATTTT
CASSADRGSDTQYF
>-|TRBV29-1|-|TRBJ2-7
TGCAGCGTTGAAGAGGCTATCTACGGGCAGCACTTC
CSVEEAIYGQHF
>-|TRBV20-1|TRBD2|TRBJ2-7
TGCAGTGCTAGTCGTACTAGCGCGTTGCCTCCCTACGAGCAGTACTTC
CSASRTSALPPYEQYF
>-|TRBV5-1|TRBD2|TRBJ2-1
TGCGCCGGCAGCTTGGATGGTGTTAGCGGGGGTCGGGGAACTGAGCAGTTCTTC
CAGSLDGVSGGRGTEQFF
>-|TRBV28|-|TRBJ2-7
TGTGCCAGCAGTTTAGACTACGAGCAGTACTTC
CASSLDYEQYF
>medium-sized|TRBV4-2|-|TRBJ2-7
TGTGCCAGCAGCCAAGGCGGGAACTACGAGCAGTACTTC
CASSQGGNYEQYF
>medium-sized|TRBV6-1|-|TRBJ1-5
TGTGCCAGCAGTTCCGATTACAATCAGCCCCAGCATTTT
CASSSDYNQPQHF
>-|TRBV11-3|-|TRBJ1-1
TGTGCCAGCAGGGGGAGGATCTACACTGAAGCTTTCTTT
CASRGRIYTEAFF
>-|TRBV10-3|-|TRBJ2-7
TGTGCCATCAGTGAGTCGGGACGGGGGCAGTACTTT
CAISESGRGQYF
>medium-sized|TRBV4-1|TRBD1|TRBJ2-7
TGCGCCAGCAGCCAAGAGGGTCACAGGACAGGAGTCTACGAGCAGTACTTC
CASSQEGHRTGVYEQYF
>few|TRBV28|-|TRBJ1-5
TGTGCCAGCTGCCCCGTCGTTCAGCCCCAGCACTTT
CASCPVVQPQHF
>few|TRBV29-1|-|TRBJ1-1
TGCAGCGGTCATAGTCCAGAGAACACTGAAGCTTTCTTT
CSGHSPENTEAFF
>many|TRBV21-1|-|TRBJ2-5
TGTGCCAGCTTTTTCACGGAGCAAGAGACCCAGTACTTC
CASFFTEQETQYF
>-|TRBV11-2|-|TRBJ2-5
TGTGCCAGTAGCTTGATTTCTCGGACTAAAGAGACCCAGTACTTC
CASSLISRTKETQYF
>-|TRBV11-3|-|TRBJ1-1
TGTGCCAGCAGAAGAGAGGCGAACACTGAAGCTTTCTTT
CASRREANTEAFF
>-|TRBV20-1|-|TRBJ2-7
TGCAGTGCTAGAGATGATCGTCGATCTATCGGGAGTACCAAGCAGTACTTC
CSARDDRRSIGSTKQYF
>-|TRBV30|-|TRBJ2-1
TGTGCCTGGGGTGTACGCGGATTGGTGCAGTTCTTC
CAWGVRGLVQFF
>-|TRBV4-1|-|TRBJ1-3
TGCGCCAGCAGCCAAGATCTCCGAACTGGAAACATCATATATTTT
CASSQDLRTGNIIYF
>-|TRBV6-5|-|TRBJ2-2
TGTGCCAGCAGTTATGGCACAGAAACCGGGGAGCTGTTTTTT
CASSYGTETGELFF
>once|TRBV11-3|-|TRBJ2-1
TGTGCCGGCAGCTCGAGGGGTGAGGGTGAGCAGTCCTTC
CAGSSRGEGEQSF
>once|TRBV5-1|TRBD1|TRBJ2-5
TGCGCCAGCACCACGGGACAGGGGTTGGAGACCCAGTGCTTC
CASTTGQGLETQCF
>-|TRBV29-1|-|TRBJ1-2
TGCGGCATATGGGACATCAGCTATGGTTACACCTTC
CGIWDISYGYTF
>-|TRBV20-1|-|TRBJ1-6
TGCAGTGCTAGAGACCGGACGGGGCAAAATTCACCCCTCCACTTT
CSARDRTGQNSPLHF
>-|TRBV20-1|TRBD2|TRBJ2-3
TGCAGTGCTAGTCGCCCCGGACTAGCGGGAAGGCCGAGTAGCACAGATACCCAGTATTTC
CSASRPGLAGRPSSTDTQYF
>-|TRBV11-1|TRBD2|TRBJ2-7
TGTGCCAGCAGCTCGCCTAGCGGGAGCGACGAGCAGTACTTC
CASSSPSGSDEQYF
>-|TRBV6-1|-|TRBJ1-2
TGTGCCAGCAGTGAAGCAGGGTTCGGGTCTGGCTACACCTTC
CASSEAGFGSGYTF
>-|TRBV6-2/TRBV6-3|TRBD2|TRBJ2-7
TGTGCCAGCACCTACTCCTTGGGTAGCGGGGGATCCTACGAGCAGTACTTC
CASTYSLGSGGSYEQYF
>-|TRBV28|TRBD2|TRBJ2-7
TGTGCCGCCACGACGGGAGGGGTCTACGAGCAGTACTTC
CAATTGGVYEQYF
>medium-sized|TRBV20-1|-|TRBJ1-5
TGCAGTGCTAATCCGGGACACACAAATAGCAATCAGCCCCAGCATTTT
CSANPGHTNSNQPQHF
>once|TRBV6-5|-|TRBJ2-1
TGTGCCAGCAGTTACTCGTATTCGAGCTCCTACAATGAGCAGTTCTTC
CASSYSYSSSYNEQFF
>few|TRBV12-3/TRBV12-4|TRBD1|TRBJ2-7
TGTGCCAGCAGTTCCACAGGGGTGGGCGAGCAGTACTTC
CASSSTGVGEQYF
>-|TRBV11-2|TRBD1|TRBJ2-3
TGTACCAGCAGCTTACAGGGGGCGTGGACAGATACGCAGTATTTT
CTSSLQGAWTDTQYF
>-|TRBV30|-|TRBJ2-1
TGTGCCTGGAGCGTGGTACTAGCCTTGTCCTACAATGAGAAATTCTTC
CAWSVVLALSYNEKFF
>-|TRBV20-1|-|TRBJ2-3
TGCAGTGCTGGAGACCCGATTCACACAGATACGCAGTATTTT
CSAGDPIHTDTQYF
>few|TRBV20-1|-|TRBJ2-7
TGCAGTGCCACGGGGGCACCCCAGGTCCCCCCTTACGAGCAGTACTTC
CSATGAPQVPPYEQYF